This passage covers 5 T cell receptor beta chains from one sample sequenced in a study of cytomegalovirus exposure and HLA in healthy donors. Both 60 Vbeta primers and 13 Jbeta primers went into the PCR. Libraries were prepared by immunoSEQ multiplex PCR; TCRdb keeps only in-frame clonotypes and omits some of them. The repertoire holds about 98,000 clones, with 75% to 90% as singletons. The sequenced sample was PBMCs. These receptor sequences come from a man aged 35-49 years in good health and CMV-seronegative.

The sample holds a few counts of this clone. The chain has TRBV6-5 and TRBJ2-1, with D possibly TRBD2 on 5 matching bases. Trimming took 3 bases from V and 7 from J, leaving 10 bases between them. Germline CDR1 reads MNHEY; CDR2 reads SVGAGI. The CDR3 extends over 13 amino acids. This CDR3 is CASSYVAWNEQFF. In nucleotides, the CDR3 is TGTGCCAGCAGTTATGTAGCGTGGAATGAGCAGTTCTTC.

This chain connects TRBV21-1 to TRBJ2-7; TRBD1, the table's D call, was not compared with the DNA. TRBV21-1 is termed a pseudogene. CDR3 length: 14 amino acids. The CDR3 DNA follows: TGTGCCAGCAGCAAAGCAGACAGGGGGTGGGAGCAGTACTTC. This gives the protein CASSKADRGWEQYF.

This rearrangement joins TRBV12-5 to TRBJ2-2; 8 nucleotides match TRBD1. With V trimmed by 7 bases and J by 6 bases, 7 bases remained unmatched. This CDR3 region has 14 residues. Germline V CDR1 and CDR2: LGHNT, FRNRAP. The CDR3: CASAPGTGAGELFF. The CDR3 bases are TGTGCTAGTGCCCCCGGGACAGGAGCCGGGGAGCTGTTTTTT.

The chain joins TRBV11-1 to TRBJ2-3; D unclear. V shed 4 bases and J shed 8 bases, with 19 bases lying between them. There are 15 residues in the CDR3. Germline V gene sequence: CDR1 SGHAT, CDR2 FQDESV (reference sequence). DNA of the CDR3: TGTGCCAGCAGCTGGCTTAGCACCTCAGCCGGTACGCAGTATTTT. The encoded protein is CASSWLSTSAGTQYF.

The genes are TRBV4-3 and TRBJ2-3, with TRBD1 matching over 9 bases. This CDR3 has 16 amino acids. The trim removed 1 base at V and 3 bases at J, leaving 5 bases unmatched. Germline lookup yields CDR1 LGHNA and CDR2 YSLEER. CDR3 loop: CASSQGTGAKTDTQYF. The CDR3 DNA reads TGCGCCAGCAGCCAAGGGACAGGGGCTAAGACAGATACGCAGTATTTT.